Presented here are 27 T cell receptor beta chains from one specimen sequenced in a study of spatial heterogeneity in lung cancer. Time point reported: sample taken at primary tumor resection. TCRdb redid the calling of the 5' RACE reads with MiXCR, one entry per CDR3 protein. This sample has a few thousand distinct CDR3 sequences, with around 9% found just once. The sample in question was normal lung tissue next to the tumor, obtained at surgery. These TCRs come from a female donor with early-stage non-small cell lung cancer.

Within the sample, this clonotype is medium-sized. The V gene is TRBV27, the J gene TRBJ1-2; D is undetermined. The CDR3 is 15 amino acids. Germline CDR1 and CDR2: MNHEY and SMNVEV (reference sequence). The V gene lost 0 bases and the J gene lost 7 bases, with 15 bases spanning the gap. The CDR3 coding sequence is TGTGCCAGCAGTTTATCGATTTCTAACGGAGGTGGCTACACCTTC. Amino acids: CASSLSISNGGGYTF.

This clonotype qualifies as medium-sized. V and J are TRBV7-2 and TRBJ2-5; D may correspond to TRBD1 or TRBD2 (5 bases each). V lost 3 bases and J lost 5, with 16 bases in between. Germline values: CDR1 SGHTA, CDR2 FQGNSA. The CDR3 spans 15 residues. For the CDR3, the DNA is TGTGCCAGCAGCTTCCCCTTGGGGGTTGGGGAGACCCAGTACTTC. It is translated as CASSFPLGVGETQYF.

Sample share makes this clonotype medium-sized. The CDR3 DNA is TGCAGTGCTAGGACCGATGGGCACCTATACAATGAGCAGTTCTTC. It specifies CSARTDGHLYNEQFF. V usage is TRBV20-1 and J usage is TRBJ2-1, with D unresolved. CDR3 length: 15 amino acids. The germline V and J ends were trimmed by 3 bases and 4 bases, with 16 bases remaining between them. Looked up from germline, CDR1 is DFQATT and CDR2 is SNEGSKA (reference sequence).

This clonotype has at least ten counts. The chain is built from TRBV5-1 and TRBJ1-4; possibly TRBD1 for D (6 bases). Per the germline V gene, CDR1 is SGHRS and CDR2 is YFSETQ. V was cut by 6 bases and J by 5 bases, with 11 bases left in between. This CDR3 contains 13 residues. The CDR3 protein is CASNPTGNEKLFF. CDR3 bases: TGCGCCAGCAACCCTACAGGGAATGAAAAACTGTTTTTT.

The chain has TRBV28 and TRBJ2-5, with D perhaps matching TRBD1 (5 bases). Trimming removed 3 bases from V and 5 bases from J, with 13 bases in between. CDR1 and CDR2 (germline): MDHEN, SYDVKM. The CDR3 has 14 residues. In DNA, the CDR3 is TGTGCCAGCAGTTTGGGGCCATCAGGCGAGACCCAGTACTTC. It yields the protein CASSLGPSGETQYF.

By share of the sample, this clonotype is medium-sized. The CDR3 bases are TGTGCCAGCAGGACAGGGATCCATGAGCAGTTCTTC. Encoded protein: CASRTGIHEQFF. The chain couples TRBV6-2 or TRBV6-3 to TRBJ2-1; 7 bases fit TRBD1. Germline trimming cut 6 bases from V and 8 bases from J; bases unmatched to any gene: 4. Germline values: CDR1 MNHEY, CDR2 SVGEGT. CDR3 length: 12 residues.

This clonotype is judged medium-sized. The V and J genes are TRBV7-2 and TRBJ1-4; possibly TRBD1 for D (5 bases). The CDR3 is 15 residues long. In germline, CDR1 is SGHTA, CDR2 FQGNSA. The ends were cut back, 8 bases at V and 1 base at J, with 14 bases in the middle. The CDR3 here is CASRLRGGTNEKLFF. The DNA for the CDR3 is TGTGCCAGCCGACTACGCGGGGGAACTAATGAAAAACTGTTTTTT.

By share, this clonotype counts as large (0.1 to 1%). The chain recombines TRBV18 with TRBJ1-5, with D unclear. The CDR3 has 15 residues. Germline CDR1 reads KGHSH; CDR2 reads LQKENI. V gave up 3 bases and J gave up 0 bases, with 9 bases separating them. The CDR3 loop reads CASSPGRVSNQPQHF. CDR3 in DNA: TGTGCCAGCTCACCCGGACGGGTTAGCAATCAGCCCCAGCATTTT.

This clonotype is medium-sized. The chain carries TRBV28 and TRBJ1-1; TRBD1 is a possible D gene (6 bases). V lost 6 bases, J lost 0 bases, and 11 bases lay in between. CDR1 MDHEN and CDR2 SYDVKM come from the germline V gene. CDR3 length equals 14 residues. The CDR3 region is CASSPGGMNTEAFF. The CDR3 nucleotides read TGTGCCAGCAGCCCTGGGGGCATGAACACTGAAGCTTTCTTT.

This clonotype is medium-sized in the sample. The chain joins TRBV18 to TRBJ2-1; tentative D call: TRBD2 (7 bases). V was pared by 1 base and J by 6 bases, with 16 bases between. Germline CDR1 reads KGHSH; CDR2 reads LQKENI. This CDR3 has 16 amino acids. The CDR3 nucleotides read TGTGCCAGCTCACCACAGGGGGGGGAGAGAGGCAATGAGCAGTTCTTC. Translating gives CASSPQGGERGNEQFF.

This clonotype is deemed medium-sized. The rearrangement links TRBV13 to TRBJ2-7; D is perhaps TRBD2 (5 bases). CDR3 size: 15 residues. Trimming stripped 3 bases from V and 2 bases from J, with 14 bases between. The germline V gene has CDR1 PRHDT and CDR2 FYEKMQ (reference sequence). The CDR3 reads CASSFKTSGPYEQYF. DNA for the CDR3: TGTGCCAGCAGCTTCAAAACTAGTGGTCCCTACGAGCAGTACTTC.

This clonotype is medium-sized within its sample. The chain links TRBV28 to TRBJ2-2; possibly TRBD2 for D (7 bases). This CDR3 comprises 17 residues. From germline, CDR1 is MDHEN and CDR2 SYDVKM. Trimming stripped 3 bases from V and 3 bases from J, with 17 bases between. The CDR3 DNA sequence: TGTGCCAGCAGTTTCGAGTTTGGGGGGGCGGACACCGGGGAGCTGTTTTTT. Protein product: CASSFEFGGADTGELFF.

This clonotype is medium-sized (0.01 to 0.1%) by share. This rearrangement joins TRBV5-6 to TRBJ2-5; maybe TRBD2 (6 bases). The germline gives CDR1 SGHDT, CDR2 YYEEEE. Between the trimmed V and J ends, which lost 2 bases and 5 bases, there was a span of 10 bases. CDR3 length: 13 amino acids. CDR3 region: CASSLAGRETQYF. Written as DNA, the CDR3 is TGTGCCAGCAGCTTAGCAGGGAGGGAGACCCAGTACTTC.

This clonotype was detected many times. J is TRBJ2-2 and V is TRBV19, with TRBD1 as a possible D gene (6 bases). Germline loops: CDR1 LNHDA, CDR2 SQIVND (reference sequence). V dropped 3 bases and J dropped 4 bases, with 15 bases sitting between them. This CDR3 spans 16 amino acids. CDR3 sequence: CASSMADLRGTGELFF. Here the CDR3 DNA reads TGTGCCAGTAGTATGGCGGATCTCAGGGGCACCGGGGAGCTGTTTTTT.

At least ten counts were recorded for this clonotype. The gene calls are TRBV29-1 and TRBJ2-7, with unresolved D. CDR1 is SQVTM, CDR2 ANQGSEA, per germline. The V gene lost 1 base and the J gene lost 3 bases, with 7 bases spanning the gap. This CDR3 contains 12 residues. DNA for the CDR3: TGCAGCGTTGAAGGGCTGCACTACGAGCAGTACTTC. It specifies CSVEGLHYEQYF.

This clonotype was detected a few times. The J gene is TRBJ1-5, the V gene TRBV5-6, with a tentative D call TRBD1 (5 bases). The germline V gene has CDR1 SGHDT and CDR2 YYEEEE. Trimming pared 2 bases from V and 7 bases from J, leaving 10 bases between. CDR3 length: 13 amino acids. CDR3 amino acids: CASSFGGEQPQHF. CDR3 nucleotides: TGTGCCAGCAGCTTCGGGGGGGAACAGCCCCAGCATTTT.

This clonotype is categorized as medium-sized (0.01 to 0.1%). V gene TRBV11-2 combines with J gene TRBJ2-1, with D perhaps TRBD1 or TRBD2 (5 bases each). This CDR3 comprises 13 residues. Germline CDR1 SGHAT, CDR2 FQNNGV. The V gene lost 0 bases and the J gene lost 9 bases, with 9 bases spanning the gap. CDR3: CASSLDPGTEQFF. In nucleotides, the CDR3 is TGTGCCAGCAGCTTAGACCCTGGGACTGAGCAGTTCTTC. Based on the CDR3 plus reference TRBV11-2 and TRBJ2-1, the full variable domain is EAGVAQSPRYKIIEKRQSVAFWCNPISGHATLYWYQQILGQGPKLLIQFQNNGVVDDSQLPKDRFSAERLKGVDSTLKIQPAKLEDSAVYLCASSLDPGTEQFFGPGTRLTVL.

This clonotype is judged medium-sized. This sequence joins TRBV5-1 and TRBJ1-1, with 7 bases lining up with TRBD1. CDR3 length: 18 amino acids. The V segment lost 0 bases and the J segment 3 bases; nucleotides outside the gene matches: 14. Germline loops: CDR1 SGHRS, CDR2 YFSETQ. CDR3 in DNA: TGCGCCAGCAGCTTGGGACCCCGTTTTGCGCAGGGGGACACTGAAGCTTTCTTT. Its translation: CASSLGPRFAQGDTEAFF.

Many counts were recorded for this clonotype. V gene TRBV28 combines with J gene TRBJ1-2; D ambiguous. V lost 3 bases, J lost 5 bases, and 13 bases lay in between. CDR3 length equals 14 residues. The V gene's germline CDR1 is MDHEN and CDR2 SYDVKM. CDR3 DNA: TGTGCCAGCAGTTTGCAGGTTTCACTTTATGGCTACACCTTC. It specifies CASSLQVSLYGYTF.

This clonotype qualifies as medium-sized. This chain uses TRBV20-1 with TRBJ1-6; TRBD1 matches at 7 bases. CDR3 length: 17 residues. V shed 5 bases, J shed 6 bases, and the junction held 16 bases outside the gene matches. Per germline, CDR1 DFQATT and CDR2 SNEGSKA (reference sequence). Here the CDR3 DNA reads TGCAGTGCTTCGACCCGACAGGGTGGGGGTCGTAATTCACCCCTCCACTTT. Its translation: CSASTRQGGGRNSPLHF.

This clonotype has a count of ten or more. The rearrangement joins TRBV7-8 to TRBJ2-2; 12 bases map to TRBD2. Germline CDR1 SGHVS, CDR2 FQNEAQ. V was clipped by 5 bases and J by 5 bases; unmatched bases: 6. This CDR3 is built from 16 residues. The CDR3 spells CASSLLAGGETGELFF. In DNA form, the CDR3 reads TGTGCCAGCAGCCTACTAGCGGGAGGTGAAACCGGGGAGCTGTTTTTT.

This clonotype was observed a handful of times. This chain links TRBV28 with TRBJ1-4, with 9 bases that match TRBD1. V lost 6 bases to trimming and J lost 3 bases; unmatched junction nucleotides: 5. CDR1 is MDHEN, CDR2 SYDVKM, per germline. The CDR3 runs to 15 residues. The CDR3 DNA reads as TGTGCCAGCAGCCAAGACAGGGGGGCTAATGAAAAACTGTTTTTT. This encodes CASSQDRGANEKLFF.

Many counts were recorded for this clonotype. The chain couples TRBV7-3 to TRBJ2-3; D unclear. Germline V gene lookup returns CDR1 SGHTA and CDR2 FQGTGA. The CDR3 loop spans 14 amino acids. The ends were cut back, 5 bases at V and 6 bases at J, with 15 bases in the middle. CDR3 amino acids: CASSPGSSRDTQYF. The DNA for the CDR3 is TGTGCCAGCAGCCCCGGGTCCTCACGGGATACGCAGTATTTT.

This clonotype was recorded at least ten times. The rearrangement joins TRBV7-9 to TRBJ2-7; D is unresolved. V was clipped by 5 bases and J by 0 bases, with 17 bases between them. Germline V gene lookup returns CDR1 SEHNR and CDR2 FQNEAQ (reference sequence). This CDR3 contains 16 residues. The CDR3 sequence is CASSPRLPASSYEQYF. CDR3 in DNA: TGTGCCAGCAGCCCCCGACTGCCCGCTAGCTCCTACGAGCAGTACTTC.

Relative to its sample, this clonotype is medium-sized. V gene TRBV20-1 combines with J gene TRBJ2-5; D is unresolved. This CDR3 has 15 amino acids. Germline CDR1 reads DFQATT; CDR2 reads SNEGSKA (reference sequence). V was pared by 0 bases and J by 1 base, with 12 bases between. The CDR3 nucleotides are TGCAGTGCTAGAGATTTGAGGATCAGCCAAGAGACCCAGTACTTC. It specifies CSARDLRISQETQYF.

This clonotype was seen many times. This rearrangement joins TRBV7-2 to TRBJ1-1; tentative D call: TRBD1 (5 bases). CDR1 SGHTA and CDR2 FQGNSA come from the germline V gene. This CDR3 region has 13 residues. Trimming removed 10 bases from V and 4 bases from J, with 16 bases in between. CDR3 loop: CATGAGRVTEAFF. The CDR3 bases are TGTGCCACCGGGGCGGGGAGGGTCACTGAAGCTTTCTTT. The full variable domain, with the rest looked up from reference TRBV7-2 and TRBJ1-1, is GAGVSQSPSNKVTEKGKDVELRCDPISGHTALYWYRQSLGQGLEFLIYFQGNSAPDKSGLPSDRFSAERTGGSVSTLTIQRTQQEDSAVYLCATGAGRVTEAFFGQGTRLTVV.

By proportion, this clonotype is medium-sized (0.01 to 0.1%). The chain is built from TRBV20-1 and TRBJ2-3; no clear D. Deletions cut 6 bases from V and 0 bases from J, with 22 bases between. Germline V gives CDR1 DFQATT, CDR2 SNEGSKA (reference sequence). The CDR3 has 17 amino acids. The CDR3 nucleotides read TGCAGTGCAAAGCAAGGGCGGAGCAGACGAAGCACAGATACGCAGTATTTT. Translation gives CSAKQGRSRRSTDTQYF.